This T cell receptor beta chain was obtained from a study of patients and donors after allogeneic stem cell transplantation (dated by TCRdb to about 2020). Library construction relied on RT-PCR. TCRdb shows the sequencer as NextSeq 550. TCRdb applied fastp at Q25 and MiXCR to the public reads, then kept only in-frame beta chains. Rows with one shared CDR3 protein collapse into an entry with the most common genes and DNA. This sample comprises roughly 9,900 distinct CDR3 sequences, roughly 5.8% of them detected only once. Roughly 26% of the sample comes from the top ten. The germline V gene yields LGHNA for CDR1 and YNFKEQ for CDR2. From V the trimming removes 4 bases and from J it removes 7 bases, while the gene matches leave 7 bases of the junction unaccounted for. The CDR3 covers 16 residues, taking in both the cysteine and the phenylalanine. The sequence is cut down to CDR3 DNA, 48 bases in frame from base 1.

This clonotype occurred many times. Its antigen has not been determined. No clone much larger than this one lies a single base away; base qualities are absent. The source material was blood, either unsorted or a sorted T cell fraction (not recorded which). The chain was built from TRBV4-2 and TRBJ1-6; 10 bases in between match TRBD1. The receptor was isolated from a human donor who was either an allogeneic HSCT recipient or a stem cell or donor lymphocyte infusion donor (not recorded which). It is not recorded whose cells these are; they may come from a transplant donor. The DNA is TGTGCCAGCAGCCGGCACCCGGGACAGGGGAATTCACCCCTCCACTTT. It translates as CASSRHPGQGNSPLHF.